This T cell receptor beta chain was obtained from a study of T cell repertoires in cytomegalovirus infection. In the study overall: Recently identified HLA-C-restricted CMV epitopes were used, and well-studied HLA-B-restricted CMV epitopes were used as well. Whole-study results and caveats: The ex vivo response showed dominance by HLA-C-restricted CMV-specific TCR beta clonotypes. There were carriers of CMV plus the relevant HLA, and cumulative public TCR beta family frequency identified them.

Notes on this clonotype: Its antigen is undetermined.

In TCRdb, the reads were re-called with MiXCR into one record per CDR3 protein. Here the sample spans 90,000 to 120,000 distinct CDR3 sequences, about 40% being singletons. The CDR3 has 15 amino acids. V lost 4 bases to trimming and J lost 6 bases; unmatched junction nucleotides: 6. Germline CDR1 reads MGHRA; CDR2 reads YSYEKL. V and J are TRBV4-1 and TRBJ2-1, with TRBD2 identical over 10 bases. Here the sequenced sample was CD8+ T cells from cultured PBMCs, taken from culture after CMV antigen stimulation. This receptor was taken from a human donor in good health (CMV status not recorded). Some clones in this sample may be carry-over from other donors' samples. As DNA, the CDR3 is TGCGCCAGCAGCCCGGCAAGCGGGGGGGTCAATGAGCAGTTCTTC. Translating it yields CASSPASGGVNEQFF.